The entry below gives a single TCR beta chain sequence along with its context. The data were produced by immunoSEQ multiplex PCR, yet TCRdb's version contains in-frame clones alone and is incomplete. The table lists about 65,000 clones, about 82% of them singletons. This entry comes from a study of blood T cell repertoires in COVID-19. This clonotype was obtained from a human donor in a cohort sampled during active COVID-19. The specimen sequenced was peripheral blood.

CDR3 in DNA: TGTGCCAGCAGTTACAGGGTCGGGGGGGGAGGCGAAGCTTTCTTT. Its translation: CASSYRVGGGGEAFF. The chain uses TRBV6-6 and TRBJ1-1, with D possibly being TRBD1 (5 bases). The germline V gene encodes CDR1 MNHNY and CDR2 SVGAGI (reference sequence). This CDR3 region has 15 residues. V was cut by 2 bases and J by 8 bases, with 18 bases left in between.